These T cell receptor beta chains were read from a single sample in a study of T cell responses to AZD1222 COVID-19 vaccine. Produced via immunoSEQ multiplex PCR; TCRdb's table is partial and in-frame only. The sample includes some 120,000 clones, about 94% of them seen just once. This specimen was peripheral blood, taken on day 0 of AZD1222 vaccination. The receptors come from an adult in good health. CDR3s include the opening cysteine and the closing phenylalanine or tryptophan. The D gene is left open where the match is weak. Clone size, where shown, is once, few, many, or a class for clones that have expanded.

TRBJ2-7	TRBV6-5	-	-	TGTGCCAGCAGTTACGCCTCCGGTTACGAGCAGTACTTC	CASSYASGYEQYF
TRBJ2-1	TRBV30	-	-	TGTGCCTGGAGTGCCTCTAGGGACAACCATCATTGGAATGAGCAGTTCTTC	CAWSASRDNHHWNEQFF
TRBJ2-7	TRBV30	once	-	TGTGCCGGGTATAACCGGGTGAGGTCCTACGAGCAGTACTTC	CAGYNRVRSYEQYF
TRBJ2-1	TRBV30	-	-	TGTGCCTGGAGTTCATTGAATGAGCAGTTCTTC	CAWSSLNEQFF
TRBJ2-5	TRBV6-1	-	TRBD1	TGTGCCAGCAGTGAAGCCTGGACAGGGGGGATGAAGACCCAGTACTTC	CASSEAWTGGMKTQYF
TRBJ2-1	TRBV4-3	-	TRBD2	TGCGCCAGCAGCCCAGCGGGAGAGCTCAATGAGCAGTTCTTC	CASSPAGELNEQFF
TRBJ1-2	TRBV6-5	-	-	TGTGCCAGCAGTTACTTAGACAGCGATGGCTACACCTTC	CASSYLDSDGYTF
TRBJ2-1	TRBV25-1	-	-	TGTGCCAGCAGTGAAAACTCATACAATGAGCAGTTCTTC	CASSENSYNEQFF
TRBJ2-1	TRBV12-5	-	-	TGTGCTAGTGCCCAGGGTTTGGGTGAGCAGTTCTTC	CASAQGLGEQFF
TRBJ2-5	TRBV7-9	-	-	TGTGCCAGCAGCTTAGCTGTGCTTGGGGGCTCACAAGAGACCCAGTACTTC	CASSLAVLGGSQETQYF
TRBJ1-4	TRBV7-9	-	TRBD1	TGTGCCAGCAGCCTAGGACAGGGACCTAATGAAAAACTGTTTTTT	CASSLGQGPNEKLFF
TRBJ1-1	TRBV5-3	-	TRBD1	TGTGCCAGAAGCACACCGGGACAGAAGAGGCCTGGTGAGACTGAAGCTTTCTTT	CARSTPGQKRPGETEAFF
TRBJ1-1	TRBV3-1/TRBV3-2	few	-	TGTGCCAGCAGCCAAGATGTCAGCACTGAAGCTTTCTTT	CASSQDVSTEAFF
TRBJ2-7	TRBV3-1/TRBV3-2	-	-	TGTGCCAGCAGCCAAAAACCCAAGGAGTACGAGCAGTACTTC	CASSQKPKEYEQYF
TRBJ2-5	TRBV12-3/TRBV12-4	-	-	TGTGCCAGCAGTTTGGGTGAGACCCAGTACTTC	CASSLGETQYF
TRBJ2-1	TRBV5-1	once	TRBD2	TGCGCCAGCAGCTTGACTAGCGCCCGGGATGAGCAGTTCTTC	CASSLTSARDEQFF
TRBJ2-1	TRBV7-9	-	-	TGTGCCAGCAGCCCCCAAAAGGGGAATGAGCAGTTCTTC	CASSPQKGNEQFF
TRBJ2-7	TRBV6-2/TRBV6-3	-	TRBD1	TGTGCCAGCAGCTGGGACAGGATAATCGCGCAGTACTTC	CASSWDRIIAQYF
TRBJ1-1	TRBV4-2	-	-	TGTGCCAGCAGCCAAGAAATGTGGATCGCTTCGGAAGCTTTCTTT	CASSQEMWIASEAFF
TRBJ2-3	TRBV21-1	-	-	TGTGCCAGCAGCAACCAGAGGAAGGGGATCAGGGATACGCAGTATTTT	CASSNQRKGIRDTQYF
TRBJ2-3	TRBV18	-	-	TGTGCCAGCTCACCTCGCGGCACAGATACGCAGTATTTT	CASSPRGTDTQYF
TRBJ2-5	TRBV11-2	-	-	TGTGCCAGCAGCCCGCAGGGGAGTGGAGAGACCCAGTACTTC	CASSPQGSGETQYF